This TCR beta chain emerged from a study of cytomegalovirus exposure and HLA in healthy donors. The PCR used 60 Vbeta and 13 Jbeta primers. Profiling relied on immunoSEQ multiplex PCR, and the TCRdb table lists in-frame clones only, not all of them. The sample shows more than 130,000 clones, approximately 73% of them seen only once. The CDR3 length is 12 residues. The ends lost 4 bases at V and 10 bases at J; junction bases unmatched: 4. CDR1 is MNHNS, CDR2 SASEGT, per germline. The chain recombines TRBV6-1 with TRBJ2-1; TRBD2 aligns across 7 bases. The source material was PBMCs. This sequence originates from a human donor in good health. The CDR3 reads CASSGPGGEQFF. The CDR3 nucleotides read TGTGCCAGCAGTGGCCCCGGGGGGGAGCAGTTCTTC.